This paragraph covers one T cell receptor (beta chain) sequence. This table comes from immunoSEQ multiplex PCR, and its TCRdb copy is limited to in-frame clones, with some not included. The sample lists 61,000 or so clones, 80% to 95% occurring once. The data derive from a study of T cell changes during pregnancy in multiple sclerosis. The length of the CDR3 is 16 residues. With 2 bases clipped from V and 4 bases from J, the junction kept 9 bases outside the gene matches. Germline lookup yields CDR1 MNHEY and CDR2 SVGAGI. The sample consisted of CD4+ T cells from peripheral blood mononuclear cells, taken before pregnancy. The rearrangement joins TRBV6-5 to TRBJ2-3, with 7 bases fitting TRBD2. The receptor comes from a female donor with multiple sclerosis, enrolled in a pregnancy study. The chain's CDR3 is CASSYGIGGRADTQYF. DNA for the CDR3: TGTGCCAGCAGTTACGGTATCGGCGGGAGAGCAGATACGCAGTATTTT.